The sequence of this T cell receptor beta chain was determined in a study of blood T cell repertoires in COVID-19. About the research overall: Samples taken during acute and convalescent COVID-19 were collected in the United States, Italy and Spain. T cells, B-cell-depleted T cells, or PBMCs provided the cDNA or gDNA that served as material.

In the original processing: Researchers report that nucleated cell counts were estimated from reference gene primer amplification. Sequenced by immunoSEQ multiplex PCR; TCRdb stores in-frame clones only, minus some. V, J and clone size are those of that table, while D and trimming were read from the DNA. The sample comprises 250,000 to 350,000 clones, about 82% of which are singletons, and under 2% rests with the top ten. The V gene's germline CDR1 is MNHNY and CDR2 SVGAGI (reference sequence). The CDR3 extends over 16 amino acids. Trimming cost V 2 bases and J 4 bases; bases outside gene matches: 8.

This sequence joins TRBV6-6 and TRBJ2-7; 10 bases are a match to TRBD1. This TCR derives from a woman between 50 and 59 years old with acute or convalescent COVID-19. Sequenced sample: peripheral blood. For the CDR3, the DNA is TGTGCCAGCAGTTACCCGTACGGGACAGGGGATTACGAGCAGTACTTC. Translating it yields CASSYPYGTGDYEQYF.